This TCR beta chain was documented in a study of T cells in Graves' hyperthyroidism and ophthalmopathy. The study, taken as a whole, reports: Most thyroid-expanded clonotypes above 0.001 were also found in blood. Patients with ophthalmopathy were separated from those with stable hyperthyroidism by a 13 V-J model.

Trimming took off 2 bases at V and 2 bases at J, with 13 bases between the two ends. This CDR3 spans 15 amino acids. CDR1 and CDR2 (germline): GTSNPN, SVGIG (reference sequence). TCR beta CDR3 regions were amplified from RNA. HTBI primers were employed in a first-round RT-PCR of the TCR CDR3. TCRdb independently ran MiXCR on the multiplex PCR reads; one entry per CDR3 protein. Altogether more than 600,000 distinct CDR3 sequences are present, about a sixth being singletons, with the ten largest covering under 8.5%. Hyperthyroidism had been newly diagnosed in patients aged 18 to 65, and its duration was under 2 months. Diagnosis relied on clinical symptoms, serum thyroxine and TRAb, thyroid ultrasound and orbital computed tomography. To note about this clonotype: Its antigen is not identified.

The sequencing input was blood. The receptor was isolated from a man younger than 35 with Graves' hyperthyroidism. This chain connects TRBV30 to TRBJ2-1; a weak D match, TRBD2 (7 bases). The CDR3 DNA reads as TGTGCCTGGAGTCCCGGCGGGGGCCCCTACAATGAGCAGTTCTTC. Amino acid sequence: CAWSPGGGPYNEQFF.